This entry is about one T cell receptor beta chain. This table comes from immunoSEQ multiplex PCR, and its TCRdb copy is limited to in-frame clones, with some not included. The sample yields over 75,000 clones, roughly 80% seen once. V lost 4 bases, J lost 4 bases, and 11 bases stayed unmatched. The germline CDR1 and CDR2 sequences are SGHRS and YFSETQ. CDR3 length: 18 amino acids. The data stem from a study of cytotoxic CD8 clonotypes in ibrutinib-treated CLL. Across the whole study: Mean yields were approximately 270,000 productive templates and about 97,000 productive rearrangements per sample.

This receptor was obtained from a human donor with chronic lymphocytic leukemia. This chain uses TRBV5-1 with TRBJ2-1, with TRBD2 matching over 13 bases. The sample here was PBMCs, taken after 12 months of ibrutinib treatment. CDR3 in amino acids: CASSQGLAGSQPYNEQFF. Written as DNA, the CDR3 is TGCGCCAGCAGCCAGGGACTAGCGGGGAGTCAACCATACAATGAGCAGTTCTTC.